This T cell receptor beta chain was sequenced in a study of Graves' ophthalmopathy and Graves' hyperthyroidism. Stable hyperthyroid donors showed no ophthalmopathy during 18 months follow-up. Study-wide findings and caveats: Sensitivity of around 86% and specificity of approximately 81% were achieved when a 13-signature model separated ophthalmopathy from stable hyperthyroidism.

RNA transcripts yielded amplified TCR beta CDR3 regions. Second-round multiplex PCR followed a first-round RT-PCR using HTBI primers. TCRdb itself ran the multiplex PCR reads through MiXCR, one entry per CDR3 protein. Of hundreds of thousands of distinct CDR3 sequences listed, 22% are singletons. This clonotype was recorded many times. Its antigen is not identified. Material: peripheral blood. The clonotype originates from a woman between 18 and 29 years old with stable Graves' hyperthyroidism. Some clones in this sample may be carry-over from other donors' samples.

CDR3 in amino acids: CASSLGVAGKGYTF. The CDR3 DNA reads TGTGCCAGCAGCTTAGGCGTCGCAGGGAAGGGCTACACCTTC. The gene calls are TRBV7-9 and TRBJ1-2, with D perhaps TRBD1 (5 bases). Trimming took 1 base from V and 8 from J, leaving 14 bases between them. Germline V lookup: CDR1 SEHNR, CDR2 FQNEAQ (reference sequence). The CDR3 contains 14 residues.